This T cell receptor beta chain came from a study of Ad26.COV2.S vaccination and SARS-CoV-2 variants. Study information: Administration of Ad26.COV2.S was intramuscular, either once or twice 56 days apart. Study results and limitations: From the TCR breadth and depth analyses, total T cell responses may have been underestimated.

Treatment described: about 20 received Ad26.COV2.S at low or high dose, single or two shots; 5 received placebo; per-sample allocation not given. Sampling was done on day 63 after the first vaccine or placebo injection. The vaccine antigen was prefusion-stabilized Wuhan SARS-CoV-2 spike. The CDR3 is made up of 14 amino acids. Germline V gene sequence: CDR1 MNHEY, CDR2 SVGAGI. Trimming took 0 bases from V and 6 from J, leaving 9 bases between them. Sequencing was performed with immunoSEQ multiplex PCR; in TCRdb, only in-frame clones are kept and a portion is missing. The sample yields 350,000 to 450,000 clones, about nine tenths seen once. This clone was observed a single time. The antigen is not known.

The chain couples TRBV6-5 to TRBJ1-5; tentative D call: TRBD1 (5 bases). The material was peripheral blood, obtained in a trial of Ad26.COV2.S vaccine versus placebo. This receptor was taken from a person between 18 and 65 years old who received the Ad26.COV2.S COVID-19 vaccine or a placebo. This CDR3 is CASSYSSGFQPQHF. The CDR3, as DNA: TGTGCCAGCAGTTACTCTTCAGGGTTTCAGCCCCAGCATTTT.